This T cell receptor (beta chain) was identified in a study of blood T cell repertoires in COVID-19. About the research overall: PBMCs, B-cell-depleted T cells, or T cells were the source of the cDNA or gDNA that made up the material.

The CDR3 extends over 15 amino acids. Germline V gives CDR1 SGHNT, CDR2 YYREEE (reference sequence). The V end was cut by 2 bases, the J end by 7 bases, with 18 bases between. The assay was immunoSEQ multiplex PCR, and TCRdb's table has in-frame clones only and misses some. Here the sample spans approximately 90,000 clones, 70% to 90% being singletons. This clonotype was obtained from a human donor with acute or convalescent COVID-19. The donor label of this sample is uncertain. Sequenced sample: peripheral blood. The chain couples TRBV5-4 to TRBJ1-1; D possibly corresponds to TRBD1 (5 bases). The CDR3 here is CASSFRSPTGGEAFF. As DNA, the CDR3 is TGTGCCAGCAGCTTTCGATCCCCTACGGGGGGTGAAGCTTTCTTT.